This TCR beta chain comes out of a study of T cells in women clearing cervical HPV infection. On the study more broadly: Donors had HPV16-related CIN3 or worse; 2 had invasive cancer. Controls' single incident HPV16 infection cleared within 12 months without precancer. Study conclusions and caveats: Richness plus V gene abundances separated cases from controls with AUC 0.65 to 0.85.

With regard to this clone: The antigen remains unidentified. Sequencing ends 3 residues short of the CDR3 end; the germline J gene provides the rest.

Average input was approximately 1,100 ng genomic DNA for immunoSEQ TCR beta CDR3 amplification. The protocol was immunoSEQ multiplex PCR, while the TCRdb copy is restricted to in-frame clones and leaves out a portion. This table lists more than 25,000 clones. This CDR3 is 15 amino acids long. CDR1 SSHAT and CDR2 FNYEAQ come from the germline V gene (reference sequence). The specimen was blood buffy coat. The sequence was collected from a woman aged 18 to 75 with a cervical HPV16 infection that either progressed to CIN3+ or cleared (not recorded which). The J gene is TRBJ2-3, the V gene TRBV7-7; maybe TRBD1 (6 bases). The CDR3 is CASSLALDSRETQYF. CDR3 DNA (partial): TGTGCCAGCAGCTTAGCGTTGGACAGCAGGGAGACG.